The 28 T cell receptor beta chains below all came from one sample that was sequenced in a study of blood T cell repertoires in COVID-19. Here immunoSEQ multiplex PCR was the method, and the copy in TCRdb shows in-frame clones only, minus some. The sample has almost 35,000 clones, around 80% seen once. The source material was peripheral blood. These receptors originate from an elderly man with acute or convalescent COVID-19.

The chain joins TRBV11-2 to TRBJ2-7; perhaps TRBD2 as D (6 bases). Between the trimmed V and J ends, which lost 3 bases and 3 bases, there was a span of 9 bases. This CDR3 contains 13 residues. Germline CDR1 is SGHAT and CDR2 is FQNNGV. The CDR3 sequence is CASSLGAGYEQYF. In DNA, the CDR3 is TGTGCCAGCAGCTTGGGAGCGGGCTACGAGCAGTACTTC.

The chain couples TRBV30 to TRBJ1-5; maybe TRBD1 (5 bases). Trimming took off 7 bases at V and 1 base at J, with 11 bases between the two ends. CDR1 and CDR2 from the germline V gene are GTSNPN and SVGIG (reference sequence). This CDR3 has 13 residues. CDR3 protein: CASAAGSNQPQHF. DNA of the CDR3: TGTGCCTCGGCCGCAGGGAGCAATCAGCCCCAGCATTTT. Based on the CDR3 plus reference TRBV30 and TRBJ1-5, the full variable domain is SQTIHQWPATLVQPVGSPLSLECTVEGTSNPNLYWYRQAAGRGLQLLFYSVGIGQISSEVPQNLSASRPQDRQFILSSKKLLLSDSGFYLCASAAGSNQPQHFGDGTRLSIL.

The chain is built from TRBV11-1 and TRBJ2-3; 8 nucleotides agree with TRBD2. Germline-derived CDR1 and CDR2 are SGHAT and FQDESV (reference sequence). J gave up 0 bases and V 0 bases, and 11 bases lay outside the gene matches. The CDR3 spans 19 residues. CDR3: CASSLASGVPSGSTDTQYF. CDR3 DNA: TGTGCCAGCAGCTTAGCTTCGGGGGTCCCTAGCGGGAGCACAGATACGCAGTATTTT.

This clone appeared a few times. The V gene is TRBV5-4, the J gene TRBJ2-7; TRBD2 matches 9 bases. Germline CDR1 reads SGHNT; CDR2 reads YYREEE (reference sequence). This CDR3 comprises 15 residues. V lost 4 bases to trimming and J lost 1 base; unmatched junction nucleotides: 6. The CDR3, as DNA: TGTGCCAGCAGCCCCGGGACTAGCCCTTCCTACGAGCAGTACTTC. This encodes CASSPGTSPSYEQYF.

This chain uses TRBV5-1 with TRBJ2-7; 12 bases agree with TRBD1. This CDR3 is 15 amino acids long. Germline trimming cut 3 bases from V and 4 bases from J; bases unmatched to any gene: 5. The germline V gene encodes CDR1 SGHRS and CDR2 YFSETQ. In DNA, the CDR3 is TGCGCCAGCAGCTCGGGACAGGGGGCCTCGTACGAGCAGTACTTC. Protein: CASSSGQGASYEQYF. Together with reference TRBV5-1 and TRBJ2-7, the CDR3 gives the full variable domain: KAGVTQTPRYLIKTRGQQVTLSCSPISGHRSVSWYQQTPGQGLQFLFEYFSETQRNKGNFPGRFSGRQFSNSRSEMNVSTLELGDSALYLCASSSGQGASYEQYFGPGTRLTVT.

This chain links TRBV2 with TRBJ1-1; 8 positions match TRBD1. The CDR3 spans 14 residues. V was pared by 6 bases and J by 7 bases, with 10 bases of the junction left unmatched. Germline V gives CDR1 SNHLY, CDR2 FYNNEI. CDR3 protein: CASRDAAGGGEAFF. As DNA, the CDR3 is TGTGCCAGCAGGGACGCAGCAGGGGGCGGTGAAGCTTTCTTT.

This clone showed up just once. The chain employs TRBV9 and TRBJ1-1; possibly TRBD1 for D (6 bases). Germline CDR1 SGDLS, CDR2 YYNGEE. Trimming removed 4 bases from V and 1 base from J, with 20 bases in between. The CDR3 is 17 residues long. The chain's CDR3 is CASSWSRDMIENTEAFF. The CDR3 region has the DNA TGTGCCAGCAGCTGGTCCCGGGACATGATCGAGAACACTGAAGCTTTCTTT.

The chain links TRBV28 to TRBJ1-2, with TRBD1 identical over 8 bases. V lost 5 bases and J lost 5; bases outside the gene matches: 19. Germline CDR1 is MDHEN and CDR2 is SYDVKM. The CDR3 sequence is 18 residues long. The DNA of the CDR3 is TGTGCCAGCAGTCCGCCTCATAACTCAGGGGGCGCGAGTTATGGCTACACCTTC. It is translated as CASSPPHNSGGASYGYTF.

This clone was detected only a few times. The chain has TRBV3-1 (or the pseudogene TRBV3-2) and TRBJ2-2; 7 nucleotides align to TRBD1. This CDR3 has 14 residues. Trimming at V came to 7 bases and at J to 3 bases, leaving 5 bases not matched to a gene. Germline-derived CDR1 and CDR2 are LGHDT and YNNKEL (reference sequence). The chain's CDR3 is CASIDRAYTGELFF. In DNA form, the CDR3 reads TGTGCCAGCATAGACAGGGCCTACACCGGGGAGCTGTTTTTT.

The rearrangement links TRBV6-2 or TRBV6-3 to TRBJ2-7; weak D call: TRBD1 (5 bases). Trimming shortened V by 0 bases and J by 0 bases, and 12 bases separated the two germline ends. The CDR3 consists of 16 residues. The germline gives CDR1 MNHEY, CDR2 SVGEGT. CDR3 sequence (DNA): TGTGCCAGCAGTTACTCGAGTAAGGGGCCCTCCTACGAGCAGTACTTC. Encoded protein: CASSYSSKGPSYEQYF.

The CDR3 spells CASSFPASTSQETQYF. The CDR3 DNA sequence: TGTGCCAGCAGCTTCCCCGCTAGCACTAGCCAAGAGACCCAGTACTTC. The chain couples TRBV7-9 to TRBJ2-5; D may be TRBD2 (5 bases). Germline V gene data show CDR1 as SEHNR and CDR2 as FQNEAQ (reference sequence). Trimming took 3 bases from V and 1 from J, leaving 15 bases between them. The CDR3 is 16 amino acids.

The chain employs TRBV4-3 and TRBJ1-2, with D hard to call. Germline CDR1 LGHNA, CDR2 YSLEER. V was shortened by 3 bases and J by 3 bases, with 8 bases between the two germline ends. CDR3 size: 13 residues. The CDR3, as DNA: TGCGCCAGCAGCCACGTGGGAGACTATGGCTACACCTTC. It codes for CASSHVGDYGYTF.

This clone occurred a few times. The rearrangement uses TRBV28 and TRBJ2-5, with a possible D match to TRBD1 (5 bases). The CDR3 runs to 13 residues. Per the germline V gene, CDR1 is MDHEN and CDR2 is SYDVKM. Trimming removed 11 bases from V and 5 bases from J, with 18 bases in between. The CDR3 DNA is TGTGCCGTCCTCTCCCCAGGGCTGGAGACCCAGTACTTC. It codes for CAVLSPGLETQYF.

This sequence joins TRBV5-4 and TRBJ2-2; D may be TRBD2 (6 bases). The CDR3 consists of 13 residues. Per the germline V gene, CDR1 is SGHNT and CDR2 is YYREEE (reference sequence). V lost 6 bases and J 5 bases, leaving 11 bases between the germline ends. In nucleotides, the CDR3 is TGTGCCAGCACCCGACTAGAGACCGGGGAGCTGTTTTTT. It specifies CASTRLETGELFF.

This clone was picked up a small number of times. Other DNA sequences from this sample encode an identical CDR3 as well. The rearrangement links TRBV7-3 to TRBJ1-6; weak D call: TRBD1 (5 bases). The V end was cut by 2 bases, the J end by 7 bases, with 6 bases between. The CDR3 runs 13 residues. Germline V CDR1 and CDR2: SGHTA, FQGTGA. The DNA of the CDR3 is TGTGCCAGCAGCTTACAGGGAAATTCACCCCTCCACTTT. Translated, it gives CASSLQGNSPLHF.

V is TRBV6-5 and J is TRBJ2-1; tentative D call: TRBD1 (5 bases). The CDR3 is 14 amino acids. Trimming shortened V by 2 bases and J by 5 bases, and 10 bases separated the two germline ends. CDR1 is MNHEY and CDR2 is SVGAGI in the germline V gene. CDR3 bases: TGTGCCAGCAGTTACGAAGCAGGGAACAATGAGCAGTTCTTC. Translation: CASSYEAGNNEQFF.

The gene calls are TRBV11-2 and TRBJ1-1, with D tentatively TRBD1 (6 bases). Between the trimmed V and J ends, which lost 6 bases and 3 bases, there was a span of 11 bases. The CDR3 sequence is 13 residues long. Germline CDR1 SGHAT, CDR2 FQNNGV. CDR3 sequence reads: CASRPQGYTEAFF. The CDR3 coding sequence is TGTGCCAGCAGGCCCCAGGGGTACACTGAAGCTTTCTTT.

The chain employs TRBV3-1 (or the pseudogene TRBV3-2) and TRBJ2-1; D gene ambiguous. V lost 1 base and J 10 bases, leaving 5 bases between the germline ends. The CDR3 has 11 residues. Germline-derived CDR1 and CDR2 are LGHDT and YNNKEL (reference sequence). The CDR3 region is CASSQAREQFF. The CDR3 coding sequence is TGTGCCAGCAGCCAAGCGAGAGAGCAGTTCTTC.

This sequence joins TRBV9 and TRBJ1-6; D remains unclear. Germline CDR1 reads SGDLS; CDR2 reads YYNGEE. Trimming pared 0 bases from V and 7 bases from J, leaving 8 bases between. This CDR3 has 14 residues. CDR3 in DNA: TGTGCCAGCAGCGTAGGCGGGAAGAATTCACCCCTCCACTTT. Its translation is CASSVGGKNSPLHF.

The chain joins TRBV9 to TRBJ2-3; D unclear. Trimming cost V 0 bases and J 0 bases, with 17 bases left between them. The CDR3 extends over 18 amino acids. Per germline, CDR1 SGDLS and CDR2 YYNGEE. CDR3 protein: CASSVDLGVTSSTDTQYF. The CDR3 DNA reads TGTGCCAGCAGCGTAGATCTCGGAGTAACTTCTAGCACAGATACGCAGTATTTT. Using reference TRBV9 and TRBJ2-3 for the parts outside the CDR3, the full variable domain is DSGVTQTPKHLITATGQRVTLRCSPRSGDLSVYWYQQSLDQGLQFLIQYYNGEERAKGNILERFSAQQFPDLHSELNLSSLELGDSALYFCASSVDLGVTSSTDTQYFGPGTRLTVL.

V usage is TRBV29-1 and J usage is TRBJ2-5; 7 positions match TRBD2. Germline CDR1 is SQVTM and CDR2 is ANQGSEA. This CDR3 has 15 residues. V trimming: 6 bases; J trimming: 0 bases; junction bases outside the gene matches: 10. The chain's CDR3 is CSVLWLAVNQETQYF. The CDR3 region has the DNA TGCAGCGTCCTCTGGCTAGCGGTCAACCAAGAGACCCAGTACTTC.

This chain connects TRBV6-5 to TRBJ2-1, with D maybe TRBD2 (6 bases). CDR3 size: 15 residues. V shed 6 bases and J shed 6 bases, with 18 bases lying between them. Germline loops: CDR1 MNHEY, CDR2 SVGAGI. This chain's CDR3 is CASSPPAEGSNEQFF. In DNA, the CDR3 is TGTGCCAGCAGCCCCCCGGCGGAGGGTTCCAATGAGCAGTTCTTC.

The chain uses TRBV28 and TRBJ1-1, with 8 bases that match TRBD1. The junction had 9 bases not matched to a gene; V was cut back by 5 bases and J by 4 bases. Germline CDR1 MDHEN, CDR2 SYDVKM. The CDR3 contains 15 residues. CDR3 bases: TGTGCCAGCAGTGAATACAGGGGGATGTTCACTGAAGCTTTCTTT. Protein sequence: CASSEYRGMFTEAFF.

J is TRBJ1-6 and V is TRBV7-8; TRBD1 agrees at 8 bases. The V segment lost 3 bases and the J segment 8 bases; nucleotides outside the gene matches: 9. From germline, CDR1 is SGHVS and CDR2 FQNEAQ. The CDR3 loop spans 16 amino acids. CDR3 nucleotides: TGTGCCAGCAGCTTTCCAGACGGGACAGGCGATTCACCCCTCCACTTT. Protein sequence: CASSFPDGTGDSPLHF.

This chain connects TRBV4-3 to TRBJ2-5; 8 bases fit TRBD1. Trimming at V came to 0 bases and at J to 7 bases, leaving 10 bases not matched to a gene. Germline CDR1 LGHNA, CDR2 YSLEER. The CDR3 extends over 16 amino acids. The chain's CDR3 is CASSQDFSGGYGTQYF. Written as DNA, the CDR3 is TGCGCCAGCAGCCAAGATTTTTCAGGGGGCTATGGGACCCAGTACTTC.

This clone was seen just once. The V call is TRBV12-2, the J call TRBJ2-7; the table calls TRBD1, which could not be checked here. TRBV12-2 is recorded as a pseudogene. The CDR3 length is 17 residues. The CDR3 is CASRRGTTGEPTYEQYF. The DNA of the CDR3 is TGTGCAAGTCGGCGCGGTACTACAGGGGAACCGACCTACGAGCAGTACTTC.

In this sample, this clone turned up a few times. This chain uses TRBV12-5 with TRBJ2-5; 8 nucleotides match TRBD1. The CDR3 length is 14 residues. From germline, CDR1 is LGHNT and CDR2 FRNRAP. V was clipped by 6 bases and J by 5 bases; unmatched bases: 8. DNA of the CDR3: TGTGCTAGTGGCCGTGGACAGGGTCGGGAGACCCAGTACTTC. Translation: CASGRGQGRETQYF.

The chain recombines TRBV7-6 with TRBJ1-6; 8 bases line up with TRBD1. The CDR3 runs 17 residues. CDR1 is SGHVS and CDR2 is FNYEAQ in the germline V gene. The J segment lost 9 bases and the V segment lost 4 bases, leaving 14 bases of the junction unmatched. CDR3 amino acids: CASSSHAAGGKVSPLHF. The CDR3 nucleotides are TGTGCCAGCAGCTCTCACGCCGCAGGGGGCAAGGTTTCACCCCTCCACTTT.